Listed here are 18 T cell receptor beta chains from one sample, sequenced in a study of blood T cells in healthy people across ages. A sample-barcoded 5' primer and a J-beta primer mix were used in a second PCR of about 7 to 12 cycles. TCRdb used MiXCR to reprocess the 5' RACE reads, holding one entry per CDR3 protein. The table lists 600,000 to 850,000 distinct CDR3 sequences, roughly 43% of them singletons, with around a fifth in the top ten. The sequenced sample consisted of blood. The receptors shown here come from a woman aged 60 to 75 in good health.

The table lists this clonotype with many counts. The chain carries TRBV21-1 and TRBJ2-1; the D call in the table, TRBD2, was not verified against the DNA. TRBV21-1 is marked as a pseudogene. This CDR3 has 18 residues. The CDR3: CASSKAKTSGKGYNEQFF. In nucleotides, the CDR3 is TGTGCCAGCAGCAAAGCCAAGACTAGCGGGAAGGGATACAATGAGCAGTTCTTC.

This chain links TRBV5-6 with TRBJ1-2; D is undetermined. Trimming took off 4 bases at V and 8 bases at J, with 15 bases between the two ends. The germline V gene has CDR1 SGHDT and CDR2 YYEEEE. The CDR3 consists of 13 residues. As DNA, the CDR3 is TGTGCCAGCAGCACTGTCTCGGTCCCGGGCTACACCTTC. Amino acid sequence: CASSTVSVPGYTF.

The chain uses TRBV20-1 and TRBJ2-3, with D possibly TRBD2 on 5 matching bases. The germline V and J ends were trimmed by 0 bases and 2 bases, with 15 bases remaining between them. The CDR3 is 16 residues long. CDR1 and CDR2 (germline): DFQATT, SNEGSKA (reference sequence). CDR3 nucleotide sequence: TGCAGTGCTAGAGATAGGCGCCGGGGATTCACAGATACGCAGTATTTT. It is translated as CSARDRRRGFTDTQYF.

This clonotype was picked up a small number of times. This rearrangement joins TRBV9 to TRBJ1-4; the match to TRBD1 covers 9 bases. Germline V CDR1 and CDR2: SGDLS, YYNGEE. This CDR3 is built from 14 residues. V was pared by 6 bases and J by 5 bases, with 5 bases of the junction left unmatched. In DNA, the CDR3 is TGTGCCAGCACGCCAGACAGGGGGAATGAAAAACTGTTTTTT. It yields the protein CASTPDRGNEKLFF.

The J gene is TRBJ1-2, the V gene TRBV15; a weak D match, TRBD1 (5 bases). The CDR3 sequence is 15 residues long. Deletions cut 0 bases from V and 0 bases from J, with 8 bases between. Germline V gives CDR1 LNHNV, CDR2 YYDKDF (reference sequence). Written as DNA, the CDR3 is TGTGCCACCAGCAGAGATTCGGGGGCTAACTATGGCTACACCTTC. This sequence encodes CATSRDSGANYGYTF.

This clonotype was seen only a few times. This chain joins TRBV3-1 and TRBJ2-1, with 10 bases identical to TRBD2. V was pared by 0 bases and J by 0 bases, with 11 bases of the junction left unmatched. CDR1 and CDR2 from the germline V gene are LGHDT and YNNKEL (reference sequence). This CDR3 spans 20 amino acids. The CDR3 here is CASSQEGELAGDSSYNEQFF. The CDR3 nucleotides are TGTGCCAGCAGCCAAGAAGGAGAGCTAGCGGGGGATAGCTCCTACAATGAGCAGTTCTTC.

The chain has TRBV9 and TRBJ1-2; D perhaps matches TRBD1 (5 bases). The CDR3 totals 14 residues. In germline, CDR1 is SGDLS, CDR2 YYNGEE. V lost 2 bases, J lost 4 bases, and 12 bases lay in between. The CDR3 protein is CASSVDAQGYGYTF. CDR3 DNA: TGTGCCAGCAGCGTGGACGCCCAGGGCTATGGCTACACCTTC.

The chain employs TRBV29-1 and TRBJ2-3; the D gene is possibly TRBD2 (6 bases). The CDR3 runs 16 residues. CDR1 SQVTM and CDR2 ANQGSEA come from the germline V gene. The V end was cut by 3 bases, the J end by 5 bases, with 21 bases between. The CDR3 loop reads CSVEGGRDQGEDTQYF. The CDR3 nucleotides read TGCAGCGTTGAGGGGGGTAGGGACCAAGGCGAAGATACGCAGTATTTT.

V usage is TRBV6-2 or TRBV6-3 and J usage is TRBJ2-1; TRBD2 agrees at 7 bases. The germline gives CDR1 MNHEY, CDR2 SVGEGT. The CDR3 contains 14 residues. V lost 10 bases to trimming and J lost 8 bases; unmatched junction nucleotides: 14. CDR3 in DNA: TGTGCCATCTCCCGGGACTACGAGTTCGATGAGCAGTTCTTC. Translating gives CAISRDYEFDEQFF.

This clonotype has only a few counts. The chain joins TRBV3-1 to TRBJ2-4; 9 bases fit TRBD1. In germline, CDR1 is LGHDT, CDR2 YNNKEL (reference sequence). The ends lost 5 bases at V and 9 bases at J; junction bases unmatched: 2. The CDR3 is 12 residues long. The CDR3 loop reads CASSGTGSIQYF. The CDR3 DNA follows: TGTGCCAGCAGCGGGACAGGGAGCATTCAGTACTTC.

V is TRBV4-3 and J is TRBJ2-3; 13 bases are a match to TRBD2. Germline CDR1 reads LGHNA; CDR2 reads YSLEER. V trimming: 3 bases; J trimming: 4 bases; junction bases outside the gene matches: 7. The CDR3 sequence is 17 residues long. The DNA of the CDR3 is TGCGCCAGCAGCCACGAACTAGCGGGAGGGCCTGCAGATACGCAGTATTTT. Protein sequence: CASSHELAGGPADTQYF.

The J gene is TRBJ2-3, the V gene TRBV18; the D is unclear. Germline V gene lookup returns CDR1 KGHSH and CDR2 LQKENI. The ends were cut back, 6 bases at V and 0 bases at J, with 16 bases in the middle. This CDR3 is 16 amino acids long. As DNA, the CDR3 is TGTGCCAGCTCCCAGAACGAGGTCGCTAGCACAGATACGCAGTATTTT. It encodes CASSQNEVASTDTQYF.

The chain carries TRBV29-1 and TRBJ2-7; 9 bases line up with TRBD2. Germline V lookup: CDR1 SQVTM, CDR2 ANQGSEA. J lost 4 bases, V lost 2 bases, and 9 bases had no gene match. The CDR3 runs to 15 residues. The CDR3 protein is CSVEYTAGGGYEQYF. CDR3 nucleotides: TGCAGCGTTGAATATACAGCGGGGGGCGGGTACGAGCAGTACTTC.

The genes are TRBV20-1 and TRBJ2-1, with 7 bases lining up with TRBD1. The CDR3 spans 12 residues. Germline CDR1 DFQATT, CDR2 SNEGSKA (reference sequence). V shed 5 bases and J 13 bases; nucleotides not matched to a gene: 11. The CDR3 sequence is CSAHWTGETQFF. DNA of the CDR3: TGCAGTGCTCACTGGACAGGAGAGACCCAGTTCTTC.

V is TRBV20-1 and J is TRBJ2-1; 9 nucleotides line up with TRBD2. CDR3 length equals 14 residues. V dropped 6 bases and J dropped 6; count of bases not matched to a gene: 9. The germline gives CDR1 DFQATT, CDR2 SNEGSKA (reference sequence). The CDR3 DNA sequence: TGCAGTGCCCCTGGCGGGAGGGTTCGCAATGAGCAGTTCTTC. This encodes CSAPGGRVRNEQFF.

Points on this clonotype: A much larger clone lies one base from this, so it may be a read error. V usage is TRBV6-5 and J usage is TRBJ2-7; 7 nucleotides match TRBD1. The CDR3 has 15 residues. V lost 4 bases and J lost 6; bases outside the gene matches: 12. The germline V gene has CDR1 MNHEY and CDR2 SVGAGI. The CDR3 loop is CASSSSGGVASEQYF. CDR3 nucleotides: TGTGCCAGCAGTTCCTCAGGGGGAGTGGCCTCCGAGCAGTACTTC.

Regarding this clonotype: Since a much larger clone is just one base distant, this may be a read error. This sequence joins TRBV3-1 and TRBJ2-1; possible D gene TRBD1, 5 bases. The tail of the sequence fits TRBJ2-7 better, so the J call may be wrong. CDR3 length: 14 residues. From germline, CDR1 is LGHDT and CDR2 YNNKEL (reference sequence). CDR3 coding DNA: TGTGCCAGCAGCCATGGGGCCTACTACAATGAGCAGTACTTC. It yields the protein CASSHGAYYNEQYF.

The chain is built from TRBV7-2 and TRBJ2-7, with 12 bases that match TRBD2. The CDR3 is made up of 19 amino acids. Germline V gene lookup returns CDR1 SGHTA and CDR2 FQGNSA. The V and J ends lost 1 base and 3 bases, in that order; junction bases with no gene match: 13. The CDR3 loop reads CASSLDGVLAGGYNYEQYF. The CDR3 DNA sequence: TGTGCCAGCAGCTTAGATGGTGTACTAGCGGGGGGATACAACTACGAGCAGTACTTC. Full variable domain (remainder filled in from reference TRBV7-2 and TRBJ2-7): GAGVSQSPSNKVTEKGKDVELRCDPISGHTALYWYRQSLGQGLEFLIYFQGNSAPDKSGLPSDRFSAERTGGSVSTLTIQRTQQEDSAVYLCASSLDGVLAGGYNYEQYFGPGTRLTVT.